These 29 T cell receptor beta chains were all obtained from the same sample, sequenced in a study of cytomegalovirus exposure and HLA in healthy donors. 60 Vbeta and 13 Jbeta primers were used in PCR. TCRdb's copy holds only in-frame clones and misses some; the assay was immunoSEQ multiplex PCR. This table has over 150,000 clones, roughly 84% appearing once. The specimen was PBMCs. The receptors derive from a girl under three years old in good health and CMV-seronegative.

The chain combines TRBV6-5 with TRBJ1-2; TRBD1 agrees at 10 bases. In germline, CDR1 is MNHEY, CDR2 SVGAGI. Trimming took 6 bases from V and 6 from J; bases not matched to a gene: 4. The CDR3 loop spans 13 amino acids. Written as DNA, the CDR3 is TGTGCCAGCAGGGGACAGGGGATCCATGGCTACACCTTC. It codes for CASRGQGIHGYTF.

V usage is TRBV7-2 and J usage is TRBJ2-5; 11 nucleotides match TRBD2. The assigned J gene may be wrong: the sequence end matches TRBJ2-7 better. This CDR3 region has 16 residues. Germline CDR1 is SGHTA and CDR2 is FQGNSA. CDR3 nucleotides: TGTGCCAGCAGCCCATACCGACTAGCGGGATCGAGCGAGCAGTACTTC. Amino acid sequence: CASSPYRLAGSSEQYF.

The chain links TRBV4-3 to TRBJ1-4, with 9 bases fitting TRBD1. CDR1 and CDR2 (germline): LGHNA, YSLEER. Germline trimming cut 4 bases from V and 2 bases from J; bases unmatched to any gene: 8. CDR3 length equals 17 residues. CDR3 region: CASSRTVDRGTNEKLFF. The CDR3 DNA follows: TGCGCCAGCAGCCGAACCGTCGACAGGGGGACTAATGAAAAACTGTTTTTT.

V is TRBV21-1 and J is TRBJ2-7; the table's D call, TRBD1, has no DNA check behind it. TRBV21-1 is given as a pseudogene. This CDR3 is built from 17 residues. The CDR3 spells CASSVSCAGTGPNEQYF. CDR3 bases: TGTGCCAGCAGCGTTTCGTGCGCCGGGACAGGGCCGAACGAGCAGTACTTC.

This clone appeared a few times. The chain combines TRBV7-9 with TRBJ1-3; the D is unclear. Germline V gives CDR1 SEHNR, CDR2 FQNEAQ (reference sequence). Trimming stripped 1 base from V and 2 bases from J, with 9 bases between. The CDR3 contains 15 residues. The CDR3 nucleotides read TGTGCCAGCAGCTTAGTAGGCGGGACTGGAAACACCATATATTTT. Protein product: CASSLVGGTGNTIYF.

This clone was counted a few times. The chain joins TRBV6-4 to TRBJ2-7, with 12 positions matching TRBD2. V trimming: 6 bases; J trimming: 5 bases; junction bases outside the gene matches: 5. The CDR3 is made up of 14 amino acids. Per germline, CDR1 MRHNA and CDR2 SNTAGT. CDR3 region: CASRPSGRADEQYF. The CDR3 bases are TGTGCCAGCAGGCCTAGCGGGAGGGCCGACGAGCAGTACTTC.

V usage is TRBV30 and J usage is TRBJ2-7, with a possible D match to TRBD2 (6 bases). The length of the CDR3 is 12 residues. CDR1 and CDR2 (germline): GTSNPN, SVGIG (reference sequence). Trimming left V 0 bases short and J 6 bases short, with 9 bases between. The CDR3 region has the DNA TGTGCCTGGAGTGTGGGGGGAATCGAGCAGTACTTC. Translation: CAWSVGGIEQYF.

The V and J genes are TRBV7-8 and TRBJ2-1; TRBD1 is a possible D gene (5 bases). CDR3 length equals 15 residues. Deletions cut 1 base from V and 4 bases from J, with 11 bases between. Germline assignment: CDR1 SGHVS and CDR2 FQNEAQ. For the CDR3, the DNA is TGTGCCAGCAGCTTAGGGACAACTCCTTACAATGAGCAGTTCTTC. Translation: CASSLGTTPYNEQFF.

The chain has TRBV6-1 and TRBJ2-1, with 9 bases fitting TRBD2. The V and J ends lost 10 bases and 5 bases, in that order; junction bases with no gene match: 9. CDR1 and CDR2 (germline): MNHNS, SASEGT. CDR3 length equals 14 residues. The CDR3 loop reads CATLSGSSDNEQFF. CDR3 DNA: TGTGCCACCCTTAGCGGGAGCTCGGACAATGAGCAGTTCTTC.

This clone appeared once. V is TRBV10-2 and J is TRBJ2-5, with D tentatively TRBD1 (6 bases). The DNA end favors TRBJ2-7, so the J call may be wrong. In germline, CDR1 is WSHSY, CDR2 SAAADI. The CDR3 consists of 15 residues. DNA of the CDR3: TGCGCCAGCAGTGATTTGTACAGGGAGTCCTACGAGCAGTACTTC. Protein product: CASSDLYRESYEQYF.

DNA of the CDR3: TGTGCCAGCAGTCACCTCGGAGTGATCTCCTACAATGAGCAGTTCTTC. Its protein product is CASSHLGVISYNEQFF. The chain carries TRBV27 and TRBJ2-1, with D uncertain. This CDR3 is built from 16 residues. Trimming cost V 5 bases and J 0 bases, with 14 bases left between them. Germline V gene lookup returns CDR1 MNHEY and CDR2 SMNVEV (reference sequence).

The J gene is TRBJ2-3, the V gene TRBV7-8; no clear D gene. V was shortened by 0 bases and J by 2 bases, with 6 bases between the two germline ends. The CDR3 runs 14 residues. Germline CDR1 reads SGHVS; CDR2 reads FQNEAQ. The CDR3 loop reads CASSLAEATDTQYF. The CDR3 region has the DNA TGTGCCAGCAGCTTAGCTGAAGCCACAGATACGCAGTATTTT.

For this clone: One end of the junction varies from germline; a read error may be responsible. The chain links TRBV7-2 to TRBJ2-3; 11 nucleotides agree with TRBD2. Germline V gene lookup returns CDR1 SGHTA and CDR2 FQGNSA. The length of the CDR3 is 15 residues. The CDR3 coding sequence is TGTGCCAGCAGCCTAGCGGGAGGCCCCTCTAATACGCAGTATTTT. It translates to CASSLAGGPSNTQYF. Drawing the rest from reference TRBV7-2 and TRBJ2-3, the complete variable domain is GAGVSQSPSNKVTEKGKDVELRCDPISGHTALYWYRQSLGQGLEFLIYFQGNSAPDKSGLPSDRFSAERTGGSVSTLTIQRTQQEDSAVYLCASSLAGGPSNTQYFGPGTRLTVL.

The chain uses TRBV27 and TRBJ2-7; the D is unclear. The CDR3 runs 13 residues. Germline V CDR1 and CDR2: MNHEY, SMNVEV (reference sequence). V shed 4 bases and J shed 3 bases, with 10 bases lying between them. DNA for the CDR3: TGTGCCAGCAGTTACCTAGAAGGCTACGAGCAGTACTTC. Its translation is CASSYLEGYEQYF.

Notes on this clone: Sequence at one end of the junction differs from germline and may be a read error. The chain carries TRBV7-7 and TRBJ2-3; D uncertain. Germline V gives CDR1 SSHAT, CDR2 FNYEAQ (reference sequence). The CDR3 loop spans 14 amino acids. CDR3 region: CASSPISGTDTQYF. CDR3 DNA sequence: TGTGCTAGCAGCCCGATAAGCGGCACAGATACGCAGTATTTT.

This sequence joins TRBV4-1 and TRBJ1-1; no reliable D call. V was pared by 1 base and J by 2 bases, with 8 bases between. Germline CDR1 and CDR2: MGHRA and YSYEKL. This CDR3 has 14 residues. The chain's CDR3 is CASSQVYSNTEAFF. CDR3 bases: TGCGCCAGCAGCCAAGTCTACAGCAACACTGAAGCTTTCTTT.

This clone was detected only once. V is TRBV10-3 and J is TRBJ2-1, with 10 nucleotides matching TRBD2. From germline, CDR1 is ENHRY and CDR2 SYGVKD. J gave up 7 bases and V 4 bases, and 4 bases lay outside the gene matches. The CDR3 sequence is 14 residues long. CDR3 DNA: TGTGCCATCAGTGCATCTAGCGGGAGTAATGAGCAGTTCTTC. Amino acid sequence: CAISASSGSNEQFF.

This chain connects TRBV29-1 to TRBJ1-1; TRBD1 matches 7 bases. CDR3 length equals 14 residues. V dropped 6 bases and J dropped 1; count of bases not matched to a gene: 8. Looked up from germline, CDR1 is SQVTM and CDR2 is ANQGSEA. Written as DNA, the CDR3 is TGCAGCGTGGACAGGCCGTGGCGGAACACTGAAGCTTTCTTT. It translates to CSVDRPWRNTEAFF.

This chain uses TRBV7-9 with TRBJ2-3; TRBD2 matches at 9 bases. With 4 bases clipped from V and 6 bases from J, the junction kept 11 bases outside the gene matches. Germline loops: CDR1 SEHNR, CDR2 FQNEAQ (reference sequence). The CDR3 has 16 residues. The CDR3 sequence is CASSSLLAGITDTQYF. The CDR3 DNA is TGTGCCAGCAGCTCCCTACTAGCGGGTATTACGGATACGCAGTATTTT.

The gene calls are TRBV4-1 and TRBJ2-4, with 7 bases matching TRBD2. The germline V gene has CDR1 MGHRA and CDR2 YSYEKL. V shed 3 bases, J shed 8 bases, and the junction held 10 bases outside the gene matches. This CDR3 has 15 amino acids. The CDR3 region has the DNA TGCGCCAGCAGCCACGGGAGGCCGGAGAGGGACATTCAGTACTTC. Amino acids: CASSHGRPERDIQYF.

V and J are TRBV2 and TRBJ1-3; D call uncertain. V shed 8 bases and J shed 2 bases, with 13 bases lying between them. The CDR3 spans 14 residues. CDR1 is SNHLY, CDR2 FYNNEI, per germline. The CDR3 DNA is TGTGCCAGCCGTACGAGCTCCCCTGGAAACACCATATATTTT. Amino acids: CASRTSSPGNTIYF.

The chain couples TRBV6-5 to TRBJ1-1, with D tentatively TRBD1 (5 bases). V was shortened by 6 bases and J by 0 bases, with 14 bases between the two germline ends. The CDR3 runs 15 residues. Germline values: CDR1 MNHEY, CDR2 SVGAGI. The CDR3 here is CASSKGVNMNTEAFF. CDR3 nucleotides: TGTGCCAGCAGCAAAGGGGTAAACATGAACACTGAAGCTTTCTTT.

The gene calls are TRBV5-1 and TRBJ2-1; 7 bases fit TRBD1. V dropped 7 bases and J dropped 4; count of bases not matched to a gene: 8. The CDR3 is 14 amino acids. The V gene's germline CDR1 is SGHRS and CDR2 YFSETQ. The chain's CDR3 is CASGMDRLYNEQFF. CDR3 sequence (DNA): TGCGCCAGCGGTATGGACAGGCTATACAATGAGCAGTTCTTC.

J is TRBJ2-5 and V is TRBV4-1, with D unresolved. The J call is doubtful: the DNA matches TRBJ2-7 better. The CDR3 has 14 amino acids. From germline, CDR1 is MGHRA and CDR2 YSYEKL. CDR3 amino acids: CASSQDPLSYEQYF. The DNA of the CDR3 is TGCGCCAGCAGCCAAGACCCCCTCTCCTACGAGCAGTACTTC.

This clone has just a few counts. The V gene is TRBV5-1, the J gene TRBJ2-3, with D possibly being TRBD2 (5 bases). Germline CDR1 is SGHRS and CDR2 is YFSETQ. The CDR3 totals 17 residues. V dropped 0 bases and J dropped 0 bases, with 14 bases sitting between them. CDR3: CASSLAATRLSTDTQYF. CDR3 in DNA: TGCGCCAGCAGCTTGGCAGCGACGAGACTAAGCACAGATACGCAGTATTTT.

This clone was detected only a few times. The chain employs TRBV6-1 and TRBJ1-5, with 7 bases that match TRBD1. The V gene end was trimmed by 5 bases and the J gene end by 4 bases; junction bases not matched to a gene: 8. Germline-derived CDR1 and CDR2 are MNHNS and SASEGT. This CDR3 contains 15 residues. The CDR3 region has the DNA TGTGCCAGCAGTCGGACAGGTCTTTGGAATCAGCCCCAGCATTTT. Its protein is CASSRTGLWNQPQHF.

As regards this clone: A junction end diverges from the germline sequence, so it may reflect a read error. V gene TRBV7-7 combines with J gene TRBJ1-1; TRBD1 agrees at 7 bases. CDR3 size: 13 residues. From germline, CDR1 is SSHAT and CDR2 FNYEAQ (reference sequence). CDR3 region: CASSLDRDTEAFF. The CDR3, as DNA: TGTGCTAGCAGCTTAGACAGGGACACTGAAGCTTTCTTT.

J is TRBJ1-2 and V is TRBV18; TRBD1 matches at 7 bases. CDR1 is KGHSH, CDR2 LQKENI, per germline. The CDR3 has 13 amino acids. V trimming: 4 bases; J trimming: 6 bases; junction bases outside the gene matches: 5. The CDR3 sequence is CASSRGQNDGYTF. The CDR3 nucleotides are TGTGCCAGCTCACGGGGACAGAACGATGGCTACACCTTC.

This sequence joins TRBV6-5 and TRBJ1-1; the D gene is possibly TRBD1 (6 bases). V was cut by 3 bases and J by 0 bases, with 14 bases left in between. The CDR3 sequence is 16 residues long. Germline CDR1 and CDR2: MNHEY and SVGAGI. In nucleotides, the CDR3 is TGTGCCAGCAGTTATACAGGGATGAGAGTGAACACTGAAGCTTTCTTT. Translated: CASSYTGMRVNTEAFF.